This T cell receptor (beta chain) was sequenced for a study of regulatory T cells in long-lasting Graves disease. The time point was: newly diagnosed GD, antithyroid drugs for less than 3 months. Following extraction of RNA from PBMCs, that RNA was used to make the TCR library. According to the study, TCR beta libraries were built with iRepertoire HTBI primers and CDR3-region Arm-PCR. TCRdb reanalysed the multiplex PCR reads using MiXCR and keeps one entry per CDR3 protein. The sample carries 350,000 to 450,000 distinct CDR3 sequences, approximately 16% recorded once. V lost 5 bases, J lost 5 bases, and 16 bases lay in between. The germline CDR1 and CDR2 sequences are SEHNR and FQNEAQ (reference sequence). The CDR3 length is 15 residues. This sample also belongs to another study, concerning T cells in Graves' hyperthyroidism and ophthalmopathy. From that paper: When ophthalmopathy did not progress within 18 months, Graves' hyperthyroidism was considered stable. The patients, who ranged from 18 to 65 in age, presented with newly diagnosed hyperthyroidism lasting under 2 months. Expanded thyroid clonotypes (above 0.001) were mostly also found in blood. Through a model of 13 V-J features, ophthalmopathy was separated from stable hyperthyroidism.

This chain joins TRBV7-9 and TRBJ2-1, with D possibly TRBD1 on 6 matching bases. Material: peripheral blood mononuclear cells (PBMCs), obtained at new diagnosis, from a patient treated with antithyroid drugs. The clonotype comes from a woman aged 40 to 50 with Graves disease. CDR3 sequence: CASSQMGQNNNEQFF. The CDR3 coding sequence is TGTGCCAGCAGCCAAATGGGACAAAACAACAATGAGCAGTTCTTC.